Presented here are 31 T cell receptor beta chains from one specimen sequenced in a study of T cells in Graves' hyperthyroidism and ophthalmopathy. The TCR beta CDR3 regions underwent amplification using RNA transcripts as the source. HTBI primers were the set used in a first-round RT-PCR of the TCR CDR3. TCRdb itself ran the multiplex PCR reads through MiXCR, one entry per CDR3 protein. The data hold hundreds of thousands of distinct CDR3 sequences, with roughly 17% observed a single time. The specimen was blood. The receptors come from a woman aged 30 to 39 with Graves' hyperthyroidism.

This clonotype has just a few counts. The V call is TRBV9, the J call TRBJ1-5; TRBD1 might be the D (5 bases). The CDR3 extends over 14 amino acids. The V gene lost 0 bases and the J gene lost 5 bases, with 9 bases spanning the gap. Germline V gives CDR1 SGDLS, CDR2 YYNGEE. The CDR3 spells CASSVAGADQPQHF. CDR3 in DNA: TGTGCCAGCAGCGTAGCCGGGGCGGATCAGCCCCAGCATTTT.

There are many counts of this clonotype. This sequence joins TRBV12-3 or TRBV12-4 and TRBJ2-7, with 13 bases lining up with TRBD2. With V trimmed by 6 bases and J by 9 bases, 11 bases remained unmatched. This CDR3 contains 15 residues. This chain's CDR3 is CASSQRGLAGSVQYF. DNA for the CDR3: TGTGCCAGCAGCCAACGGGGACTAGCGGGAAGCGTGCAGTACTTC.

The chain uses TRBV5-8 and TRBJ2-7; D is possibly TRBD2 (5 bases). CDR3 length: 16 residues. Germline-derived CDR1 and CDR2 are SGHTS and YDEGEE. The germline V and J ends were trimmed by 0 bases and 2 bases, with 15 bases remaining between them. The CDR3 nucleotides are TGTGCCAGCAGCTTGGAGGAGGAGCGGTCTGCCTACGAGCAGTACTTC. It translates to CASSLEEERSAYEQYF. The variable domain in full, with the rest retrieved from reference TRBV5-8 and TRBJ2-7, is EAGVTQSPTHLIKTRGQQATLRCSPISGHTSVYWYQQALGLGLQFLLWYDEGEERNRGNFPPRFSGRQFPNYSSELNVNALELEDSALYLCASSLEEERSAYEQYFGPGTRLTVT.

As regards this clonotype: Since a much larger clone is just one base distant, this may be a read error. The chain employs TRBV10-3 and TRBJ1-1, with D unresolved. The V end was cut by 6 bases, the J end by 0 bases, with 2 bases between. Germline loops: CDR1 ENHRY, CDR2 SYGVKD. This CDR3 contains 11 residues. The CDR3: CAISMNTEAFF. CDR3 sequence (DNA): TGTGCCATCAGCATGAACACTGAAGCTTTCTTT.

In this sample, this clonotype turned up many times. The V gene is TRBV7-2, the J gene TRBJ2-7; weak D call: TRBD1 (5 bases). V was pared by 2 bases and J by 4 bases, with 9 bases between. This CDR3 is 13 amino acids long. Germline CDR1 reads SGHTA; CDR2 reads FQGNSA. CDR3 sequence (DNA): TGTGCCAGCAGCTTATATCCAGGGTACGAGCAGTACTTC. As protein: CASSLYPGYEQYF.

This rearrangement joins TRBV9 to TRBJ2-5; 9 bases map to TRBD1. CDR3 size: 15 residues. V lost 3 bases to trimming and J lost 5 bases; unmatched junction nucleotides: 8. Per the germline V gene, CDR1 is SGDLS and CDR2 is YYNGEE. Written as DNA, the CDR3 is TGTGCCAGCAGCGCTGGGGACAGGGTTGCTGAGACCCAGTACTTC. As protein: CASSAGDRVAETQYF.

This chain links TRBV4-1 with TRBJ2-4; D possibly corresponds to TRBD2 (6 bases). This CDR3 region has 14 residues. Germline loops: CDR1 MGHRA, CDR2 YSYEKL. V was shortened by 0 bases and J by 5 bases, with 8 bases between the two germline ends. The CDR3: CASSQDWGENIQYF. The CDR3 nucleotides read TGCGCCAGCAGCCAAGATTGGGGGGAAAACATTCAGTACTTC.

Regarding this clonotype: A much more abundant neighbour one base away suggests this may be a read error. The J gene is TRBJ2-5, the V gene TRBV3-1, with unresolved D. CDR3 length equals 14 residues. The germline V gene has CDR1 LGHDT and CDR2 YNNKEL (reference sequence). As DNA, the CDR3 is TGTGCCAGCAGCCAAGATAGCCTGGAAGAGACCCAGGACTTC. This gives the protein CASSQDSLEETQDF.

Ten or more counts support this clonotype. The chain links TRBV11-2 to TRBJ2-1; weak D call: TRBD1 (5 bases). CDR1 and CDR2 (germline): SGHAT, FQNNGV. V was cut by 2 bases and J by 0 bases, with 17 bases left in between. The CDR3 is 18 amino acids. Here the CDR3 DNA reads TGTGCCAGCAGCTTAAGGGGCGGTGCGGTTAGCTCCTACAATGAGCAGTTCTTC. Translating it yields CASSLRGGAVSSYNEQFF.

The genes are TRBV6-2 or TRBV6-3 and TRBJ2-2; D is undetermined. The CDR3 sequence is 13 residues long. Between the trimmed V and J ends, which lost 6 bases and 4 bases, there was a span of 9 bases. Per the germline V gene, CDR1 is MNHEY and CDR2 is SVGEGT. CDR3 coding DNA: TGTGCCAGCAGGAAGGACGGCACCGGGGAGCTGTTTTTT. Translating it yields CASRKDGTGELFF.

The chain combines TRBV13 with TRBJ1-2, with D tentatively TRBD1 (6 bases). Germline CDR1 PRHDT, CDR2 FYEKMQ (reference sequence). V lost 5 bases and J lost 7, with 17 bases in between. This CDR3 is 14 amino acids long. DNA for the CDR3: TGTGCCAGCAGCCAACTGCGGGGGGGCAGTGGCTACACCTTC. Amino acid sequence: CASSQLRGGSGYTF.

This clonotype turned up a few times. V and J are TRBV30 and TRBJ1-1; unclear D gene. Germline CDR1 is GTSNPN and CDR2 is SVGIG (reference sequence). The CDR3 consists of 11 residues. V dropped 8 bases and J dropped 1 base, with 8 bases sitting between them. This CDR3 is CARTQNTEAFF. The CDR3 DNA sequence: TGTGCCCGGACTCAGAACACTGAAGCTTTCTTT.

CDR3 DNA sequence: TGTGCCAGCGGTAGGGATACAGATACGCAGTATTTT. This codes for CASGRDTDTQYF. This sequence joins TRBV6-1 and TRBJ2-3; the D is unclear. Germline loops: CDR1 MNHNS, CDR2 SASEGT. V shed 8 bases and J shed 3 bases, with 9 bases lying between them. The CDR3 has 12 amino acids.

Remarks on this clonotype: A single base separates this from a much larger clone, so it may be a read error. The chain has TRBV12-5 and TRBJ2-1; D not certain. The better agreement between TRBJ2-7 and the DNA end casts doubt on the J call. Germline lookup yields CDR1 LGHNT and CDR2 FRNRAP. This CDR3 is built from 13 residues. The CDR3 DNA is TGTGCTAGTGCCAACTCTCTCTACAATGAGCAGTACTTC. Amino acid sequence: CASANSLYNEQYF.

There are many counts of this clonotype. The chain is built from TRBV27 and TRBJ2-1; D gene ambiguous. The ends were cut back, 7 bases at V and 0 bases at J, with 10 bases in the middle. CDR1 MNHEY and CDR2 SMNVEV come from the germline V gene (reference sequence). The CDR3 sequence is 14 residues long. The CDR3 region is CASKKEVSYNEQFF. The CDR3 DNA sequence: TGTGCCAGCAAGAAAGAGGTCTCCTACAATGAGCAGTTCTTC.

A word on this clonotype: This clone may be a read error of a much larger clone one base away. This chain links TRBV30 with TRBJ2-1; D is perhaps TRBD1 (5 bases). This CDR3 is built from 15 residues. The V gene's germline CDR1 is GTSNPN and CDR2 SVGIG (reference sequence). This chain's CDR3 is CAWGVGLGQDNKQFF. CDR3 bases: TGTGCCTGGGGTGTGGGGTTGGGTCAGGACAATAAGCAGTTCTTC.

In its sample, this clonotype was seen many times. The rearrangement joins TRBV6-2 or TRBV6-3 to TRBJ2-5; 10 nucleotides line up with TRBD1. The CDR3 totals 14 residues. The junction had 6 bases not matched to a gene; V was cut back by 7 bases and J by 4 bases. CDR1 and CDR2 (germline): MNHEY, SVGEGT. This CDR3 reads CASTQRTGGETQYF. CDR3 sequence (DNA): TGTGCCAGCACCCAGCGGACAGGGGGAGAGACCCAGTACTTC.

This clonotype was counted at least ten times. The rearrangement uses TRBV4-1 and TRBJ2-1, with 7 bases fitting TRBD1. This CDR3 comprises 16 residues. V trimming: 4 bases; J trimming: 0 bases; junction bases outside the gene matches: 6. Germline lookup yields CDR1 MGHRA and CDR2 YSYEKL. CDR3 nucleotides: TGCGCCAGCAGCCCGCACAGACAGGGCTCCTACAATGAGCAGTTCTTC. Translating it yields CASSPHRQGSYNEQFF.

This clonotype was seen at least ten times. CDR3 in amino acids: CASSPPTGWVTEAFF. The CDR3 DNA reads as TGTGCCAGCAGCCCACCGACAGGGTGGGTCACTGAAGCTTTCTTT. The chain joins TRBV5-6 to TRBJ1-1, with TRBD1 identical over 7 bases. The ends lost 4 bases at V and 4 bases at J; junction bases unmatched: 10. The CDR3 loop spans 15 amino acids. The V gene's germline CDR1 is SGHDT and CDR2 YYEEEE.

Points on this clonotype: A much larger clone lies a single base off, so this may be a read error. The rearrangement joins TRBV28 to TRBJ2-7; perhaps TRBD2 as D (6 bases). Germline loops: CDR1 MDHEN, CDR2 SYDVKM. Trimming shortened V by 8 bases and J by 5 bases, and 22 bases separated the two germline ends. The CDR3 has 15 residues. The CDR3 DNA reads as TGTGCCAGCGGTGAGGTCGGGGGACTCTTCAACGAGCAGTACTTC. It codes for CASGEVGGLFNEQYF.

The genes are TRBV19 and TRBJ1-5; D ambiguous. Trimming removed 2 bases at V and 5 bases at J, with 7 bases between. From germline, CDR1 is LNHDA and CDR2 SQIVND (reference sequence). CDR3 length: 13 amino acids. CDR3 nucleotides: TGTGCCAGTAGTATAAATGGGGATCAGCCCCAGCATTTT. Its translation: CASSINGDQPQHF.

This clonotype was counted between two and nine times. J is TRBJ2-7 and V is TRBV19; 9 bases agree with TRBD2. V trimming: 5 bases; J trimming: 2 bases; junction bases outside the gene matches: 4. CDR3 size: 14 residues. Germline assignment: CDR1 LNHDA and CDR2 SQIVND (reference sequence). CDR3 in amino acids: CASSRLAVPYEQYF. The CDR3 DNA sequence: TGTGCCAGTAGTCGACTAGCGGTACCCTACGAGCAGTACTTC.

This clonotype was recorded a few times. The V gene is TRBV7-9, the J gene TRBJ1-2; D not certain. The CDR3 loop spans 13 amino acids. Deletions cut 1 base from V and 3 bases from J, with 6 bases between. The germline CDR1 and CDR2 sequences are SEHNR and FQNEAQ (reference sequence). CDR3 sequence reads: CASSLDDDYGYTF. CDR3 bases: TGTGCCAGCAGCTTAGACGATGACTATGGCTACACCTTC.

V and J are TRBV28 and TRBJ2-1; maybe TRBD1 (5 bases). Germline CDR1 reads MDHEN; CDR2 reads SYDVKM. The CDR3 loop spans 16 amino acids. Between the trimmed V and J ends, which lost 6 bases and 0 bases, there was a span of 15 bases. CDR3 in DNA: TGTGCCAGCAGGCCCTCGACAGTTCTCTCCTACAATGAGCAGTTCTTC. Protein product: CASRPSTVLSYNEQFF.

On this clonotype itself: It may be a read error: a sequence one base away is much more abundant. The gene calls are TRBV27 and TRBJ1-4; no definite D call. Between the trimmed V and J ends, which lost 5 bases and 7 bases, there was a span of 8 bases. This CDR3 is 12 amino acids long. Per the germline V gene, CDR1 is MNHEY and CDR2 is SMNVEV (reference sequence). The CDR3 loop is CASSELGEKLFF. CDR3 in DNA: TGTGCCAGCAGTGAGTTGGGTGAAAAACTGTTTTTT. Full variable domain (rest looked up from reference TRBV27 and TRBJ1-4): EAQVTQNPRYLITVTGKKLTVTCSQNMNHEYMSWYRQDPGLGLRQIYYSMNVEVTDKGDVPEGYKVSRKEKRNFPLILESPSPNQTSLYFCASSELGEKLFFGSGTQLSVL.

CDR3: CSVETVNTEAFF. The CDR3 DNA follows: TGCAGCGTTGAGACGGTAAACACTGAAGCTTTCTTT. The chain uses TRBV29-1 and TRBJ1-1; no reliable D call. Trimming pared 3 bases from V and 2 bases from J, leaving 7 bases between. This CDR3 contains 12 residues. Per germline, CDR1 SQVTM and CDR2 ANQGSEA.

The rearrangement uses TRBV6-5 and TRBJ2-5, with D tentatively TRBD1 or TRBD2 (6 bases each). Germline V gives CDR1 MNHEY, CDR2 SVGAGI. Trimming cost V 2 bases and J 5 bases, with 12 bases left between them. This CDR3 region has 14 residues. CDR3 bases: TGTGCCAGCAGTTACCCCAGAGGGGGGGAGACCCAGTACTTC. Protein product: CASSYPRGGETQYF.

The DNA of the CDR3 is TGCGCCAGCAGCTTGGCCGGCCGGACTAACTATGGCTACACCTTC. Protein sequence: CASSLAGRTNYGYTF. The chain carries TRBV5-1 and TRBJ1-2; unclear D gene. The CDR3 extends over 15 amino acids. Germline V gives CDR1 SGHRS, CDR2 YFSETQ. V was trimmed by 0 bases and J by 0 bases, leaving 9 bases between them. Supplemented by reference TRBV5-1 and TRBJ1-2, the full variable domain reads KAGVTQTPRYLIKTRGQQVTLSCSPISGHRSVSWYQQTPGQGLQFLFEYFSETQRNKGNFPGRFSGRQFSNSRSEMNVSTLELGDSALYLCASSLAGRTNYGYTFGSGTRLTVV.

This clonotype has ten or more counts. The rearrangement links TRBV5-1 to TRBJ2-7, with D perhaps TRBD1 (6 bases). This CDR3 comprises 16 residues. Trimming stripped 0 bases from V and 5 bases from J, with 18 bases between. Germline loops: CDR1 SGHRS, CDR2 YFSETQ. The CDR3 DNA reads as TGCGCCAGCAGCTTGGCCCCGACAGGAATCGCGGACGAGCAGTACTTC. Amino acid sequence: CASSLAPTGIADEQYF.

There are a few counts of this clonotype. The gene calls are TRBV6-1 and TRBJ2-1, with 13 nucleotides matching TRBD2. The CDR3 has 16 amino acids. V trimming: 2 bases; J trimming: 8 bases; junction bases outside the gene matches: 6. CDR1 and CDR2 from the germline V gene are MNHNS and SASEGT. The CDR3 here is CASSEPRLAGGHEQFF. DNA for the CDR3: TGTGCCAGCAGTGAACCCCGACTAGCGGGAGGCCATGAGCAGTTCTTC.

The sample holds a few counts of this clonotype. This chain links TRBV14 with TRBJ2-7; the D gene is possibly TRBD2 (5 bases). V was trimmed by 1 base and J by 7 bases, leaving 11 bases between them. Germline V lookup: CDR1 SGHDN, CDR2 FVKESK. There are 13 residues in the CDR3. The CDR3 loop reads CASSQGLREEQYF. The DNA of the CDR3 is TGTGCCAGCAGCCAAGGTCTCCGGGAAGAGCAGTACTTC.